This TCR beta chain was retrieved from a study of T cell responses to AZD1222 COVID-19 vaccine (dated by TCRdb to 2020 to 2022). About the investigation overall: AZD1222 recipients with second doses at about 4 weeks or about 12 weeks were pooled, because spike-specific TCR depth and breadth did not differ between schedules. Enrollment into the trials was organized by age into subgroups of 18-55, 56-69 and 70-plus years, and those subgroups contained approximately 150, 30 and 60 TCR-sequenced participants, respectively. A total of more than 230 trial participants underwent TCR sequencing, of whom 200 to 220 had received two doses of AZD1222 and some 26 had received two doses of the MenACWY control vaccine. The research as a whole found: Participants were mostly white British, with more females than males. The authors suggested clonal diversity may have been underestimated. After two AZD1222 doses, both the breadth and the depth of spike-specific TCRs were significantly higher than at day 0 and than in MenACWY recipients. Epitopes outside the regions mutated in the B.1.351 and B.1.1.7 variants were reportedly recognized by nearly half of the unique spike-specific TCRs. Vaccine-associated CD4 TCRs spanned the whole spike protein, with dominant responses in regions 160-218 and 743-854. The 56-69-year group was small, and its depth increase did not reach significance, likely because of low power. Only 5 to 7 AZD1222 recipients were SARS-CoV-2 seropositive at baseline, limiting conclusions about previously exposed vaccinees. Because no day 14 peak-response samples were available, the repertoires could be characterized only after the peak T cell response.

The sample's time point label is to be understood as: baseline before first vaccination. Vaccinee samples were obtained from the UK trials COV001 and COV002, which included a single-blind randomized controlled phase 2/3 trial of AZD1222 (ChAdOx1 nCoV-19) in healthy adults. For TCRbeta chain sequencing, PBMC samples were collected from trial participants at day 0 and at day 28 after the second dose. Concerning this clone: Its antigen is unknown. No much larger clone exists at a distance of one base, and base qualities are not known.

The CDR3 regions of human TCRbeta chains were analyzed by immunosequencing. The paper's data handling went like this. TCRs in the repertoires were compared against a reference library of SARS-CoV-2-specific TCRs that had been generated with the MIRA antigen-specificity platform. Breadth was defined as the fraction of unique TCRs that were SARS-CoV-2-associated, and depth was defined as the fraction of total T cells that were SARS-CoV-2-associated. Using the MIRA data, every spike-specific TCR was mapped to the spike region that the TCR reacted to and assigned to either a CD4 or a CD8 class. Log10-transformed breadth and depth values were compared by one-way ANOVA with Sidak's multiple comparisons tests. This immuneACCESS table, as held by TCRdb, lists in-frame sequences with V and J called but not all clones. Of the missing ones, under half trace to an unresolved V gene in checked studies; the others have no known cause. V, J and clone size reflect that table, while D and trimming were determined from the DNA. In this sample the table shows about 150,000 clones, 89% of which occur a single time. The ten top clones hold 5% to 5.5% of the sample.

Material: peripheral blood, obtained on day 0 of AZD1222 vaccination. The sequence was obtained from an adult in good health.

The sequenced DNA is TGTGCCAGCTCACCAAGCGGAGCTAGCACAGATACGCAGTATTTT. It translates as CASSPSGASTDTQYF. The chain is encoded by TRBV18 joined to TRBJ2-3; possibly the D gene is TRBD2, per 5 matching bases. Via the germline V gene, CDR1 is KGHSH and CDR2 LQKENI. The cysteine opens and the phenylalanine closes a CDR3 of 15 amino acids. CDR3 DNA is the only sequence kept; it has 45 bases, read in frame from the first base. Relative to germline, V is 2 bases shorter and J is 0 bases shorter, with 9 bases between their ends. Where the CDR3 stops, the reference TRBV18 and TRBJ2-3 genes take over; the full variable domain is NAGVMQNPRHLVRRRGQEARLRCSPMKGHSHVYWYRQLPEEGLKFMVYLQKENIIDESGMPKERFSAEFPKEGPSILRIQQVVRGDSAAYFCASSPSGASTDTQYFGPGTRLTVL.